The clone carrying this TCR beta chain was seen repeatedly, ten times or more. Antigen specificity is unknown. Each patient went into thyroid surgery without having received any treatment. The CDR3 contains 14 residues. Trimming removed 4 bases at V and 2 bases at J, with 9 bases between. Germline-derived CDR1 and CDR2 are SGHRS and YFSETQ. The entry originates in a study of metastatic and nonmetastatic thyroid tumors. For the study at large: Repertoires from blood and tumor or nodule tissue of malignant and benign thyroid patients were compared. Broader study findings: For both blood and tumor, malignant thyroid tumors reportedly showed significantly higher TCR beta diversity than benign nodules did.

Original analysis: What underpinned the distant-metastasis classifier for papillary thyroid cancer was the set of CDR3 differences across clinicopathological groups. TCRdb re-called the PCR reads with MiXCR. What appears here as the V and J calls and clone size reflects TCRdb's work, not the paper's. Of around 53,000 clones in the sample, approximately 22% are singletons; the top ten hold 4% to 5%. The sequence was obtained from a female donor with papillary thyroid cancer or a benign thyroid nodule (not recorded which). Some clones in this sample may be carry-over from other donors' samples. Material for sequencing was blood. The V gene is TRBV5-1, the J gene TRBJ2-2; D unresolved. CDR3 region: CASSRDTNTGELFF. CDR3 bases: TGCGCCAGCAGCAGAGACACTAACACCGGGGAGCTGTTTTTT. The whole variable domain, remainder taken from reference TRBV5-1 and TRBJ2-2, is KAGVTQTPRYLIKTRGQQVTLSCSPISGHRSVSWYQQTPGQGLQFLFEYFSETQRNKGNFPGRFSGRQFSNSRSEMNVSTLELGDSALYLCASSRDTNTGELFFGEGSRLTVL.